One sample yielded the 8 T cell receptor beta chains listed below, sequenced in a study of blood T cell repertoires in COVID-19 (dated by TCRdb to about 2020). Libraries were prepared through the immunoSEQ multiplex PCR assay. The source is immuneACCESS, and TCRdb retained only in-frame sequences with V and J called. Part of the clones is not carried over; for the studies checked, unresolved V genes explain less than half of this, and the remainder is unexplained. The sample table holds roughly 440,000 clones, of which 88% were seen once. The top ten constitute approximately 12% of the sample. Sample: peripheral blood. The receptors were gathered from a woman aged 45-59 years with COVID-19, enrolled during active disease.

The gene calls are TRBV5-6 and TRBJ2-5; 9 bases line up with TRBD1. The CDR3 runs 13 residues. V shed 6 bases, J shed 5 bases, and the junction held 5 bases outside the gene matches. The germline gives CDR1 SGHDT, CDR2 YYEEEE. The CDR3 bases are TGTGCCAGCATGGGACAGGGCAGGGAGACCCAGTACTTC. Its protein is CASMGQGRETQYF. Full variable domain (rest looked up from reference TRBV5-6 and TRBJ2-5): DAGVTQSPTHLIKTRGQQVTLRCSPKSGHDTVSWYQQALGQGPQFIFQYYEEEERQRGNFPDRFSGHQFPNYSSELNVNALLLGDSALYLCASMGQGRETQYFGPGTRLLVL.

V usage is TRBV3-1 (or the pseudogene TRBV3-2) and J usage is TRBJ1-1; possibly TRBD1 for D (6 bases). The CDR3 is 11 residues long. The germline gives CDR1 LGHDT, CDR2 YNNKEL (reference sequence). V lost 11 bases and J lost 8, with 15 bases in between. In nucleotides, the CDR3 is TGTGCCGGCCGGATCGGGACAGAAGCTTTCTTT. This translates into CAGRIGTEAFF.

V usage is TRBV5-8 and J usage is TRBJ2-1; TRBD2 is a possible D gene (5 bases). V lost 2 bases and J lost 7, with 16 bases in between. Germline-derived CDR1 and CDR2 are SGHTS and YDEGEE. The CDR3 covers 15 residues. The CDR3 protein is CASSFRDPDRNEQFF. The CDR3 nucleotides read TGTGCCAGCAGCTTCCGGGATCCCGACCGGAATGAGCAGTTCTTC.

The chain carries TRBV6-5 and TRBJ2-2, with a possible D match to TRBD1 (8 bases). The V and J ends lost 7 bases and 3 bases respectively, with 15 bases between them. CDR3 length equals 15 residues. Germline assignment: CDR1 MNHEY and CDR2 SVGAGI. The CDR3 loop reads CASITTGGDTGELFF. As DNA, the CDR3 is TGTGCCAGCATTACAACAGGGGGGGACACCGGGGAGCTGTTTTTT.

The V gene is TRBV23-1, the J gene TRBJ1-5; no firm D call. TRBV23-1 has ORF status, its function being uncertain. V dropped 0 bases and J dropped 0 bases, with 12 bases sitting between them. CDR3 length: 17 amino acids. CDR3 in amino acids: CASSQSNGPDSNQPQHF. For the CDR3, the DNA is TGCGCCAGCAGTCAATCGAACGGTCCTGATAGCAATCAGCCCCAGCATTTT.

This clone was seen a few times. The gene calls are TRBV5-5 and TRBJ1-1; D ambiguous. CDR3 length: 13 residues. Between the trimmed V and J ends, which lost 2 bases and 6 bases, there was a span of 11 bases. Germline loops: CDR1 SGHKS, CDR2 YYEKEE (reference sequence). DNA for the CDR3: TGTGCCAGCAGCTTTCAGGTTTCGGCTGAAGCTTTCTTT. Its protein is CASSFQVSAEAFF.

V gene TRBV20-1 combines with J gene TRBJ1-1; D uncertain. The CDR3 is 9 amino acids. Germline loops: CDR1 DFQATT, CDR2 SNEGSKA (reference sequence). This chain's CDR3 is CRGQTEAFF. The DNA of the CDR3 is TGCAGGGGCCAGACTGAAGCTTTCTTT.

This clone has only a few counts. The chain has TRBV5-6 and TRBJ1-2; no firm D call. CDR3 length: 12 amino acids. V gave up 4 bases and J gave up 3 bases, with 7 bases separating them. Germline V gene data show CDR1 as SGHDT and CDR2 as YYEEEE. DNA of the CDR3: TGTGCCAGCAGCCCGAGAGACTATGGCTACACCTTC. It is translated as CASSPRDYGYTF.